The clone carrying this T cell receptor (beta chain) was counted only a few times. Its specificity is unknown. The data stem from a study of identifying expanded T cells in peripheral blood. Overall study findings and caveats: Technical replicates showed roughly 1.2 changed clones; two weeks about 16.4; four weeks 19. Clone count variance between approximately two-week samples rose with total template count.

Some clones are missing from TCRdb's copy, which holds only in-frame ones; the method was immunoSEQ multiplex PCR. Of about 90,000 clones listed, approximately 88% are singletons. No infections or other immune events were documented during collection. V was shortened by 2 bases and J by 4 bases, with 14 bases between the two germline ends. Germline CDR1 MGHRA, CDR2 YSYEKL. This CDR3 comprises 15 residues. V usage is TRBV4-1 and J usage is TRBJ1-2; the D gene is possibly TRBD1 (6 bases). Sequencing input: blood. The TCR sequence derives from a person aged 18 to 75 in good health. The CDR3 spells CASSQSDRLPYGYTF. The CDR3 nucleotides are TGCGCCAGCAGCCAATCGGACAGACTACCCTATGGCTACACCTTC.